A single sample is the source of the 30 T cell receptor beta chains below, sequenced in a study of PD-1 blockade in mismatch repair-deficient tumors. The table came from immunoSEQ multiplex PCR; TCRdb's copy has only in-frame clones and leaves some out. The table has tens of thousands of clones, around 79% seen once. Sequences were derived from peripheral blood, sampled 4 weeks after starting pembrolizumab. The receptors originated from an adult with mismatch repair-deficient cancer.

The chain combines TRBV4-3 with TRBJ2-7, with 11 bases aligning to TRBD2. The length of the CDR3 is 15 residues. Trimming at V came to 4 bases and at J to 2 bases, leaving 4 bases not matched to a gene. Looked up from germline, CDR1 is LGHNA and CDR2 is YSLEER. The CDR3 region is CASSPGLAATYEQYF. Written as DNA, the CDR3 is TGCGCCAGCAGCCCGGGACTAGCGGCGACCTACGAGCAGTACTTC.

V is TRBV7-9 and J is TRBJ2-7, with D unclear. V dropped 3 bases and J dropped 3 bases, with 12 bases sitting between them. This CDR3 spans 14 amino acids. Germline CDR1 and CDR2: SEHNR and FQNEAQ (reference sequence). The CDR3 protein is CASSFQGIGYEQYF. CDR3 DNA sequence: TGTGCCAGCAGCTTCCAAGGGATTGGCTACGAGCAGTACTTC.

The J gene is TRBJ2-7, the V gene TRBV4-1, with a tentative D call TRBD2 (5 bases). Germline CDR1 reads MGHRA; CDR2 reads YSYEKL. Trimming stripped 0 bases from V and 7 bases from J, with 13 bases between. The CDR3 totals 14 residues. The DNA of the CDR3 is TGCGCCAGCAGCCAAGAAAGAACTAGTTTTGAGCAGTACTTC. Protein product: CASSQERTSFEQYF.

The rearrangement links TRBV5-1 to TRBJ1-1; D gene ambiguous. The CDR3 extends over 13 amino acids. Germline loops: CDR1 SGHRS, CDR2 YFSETQ. Trimming removed 0 bases from V and 3 bases from J, with 6 bases in between. DNA for the CDR3: TGCGCCAGCAGCTTGGGGTGGGACACTGAAGCTTTCTTT. Protein sequence: CASSLGWDTEAFF.

V is TRBV4-2 and J is TRBJ2-1, with TRBD2 matching over 11 bases. CDR3 length: 16 amino acids. CDR1 is LGHNA, CDR2 YNFKEQ, per germline. V lost 1 base and J lost 7; bases outside the gene matches: 6. CDR3 sequence: CASSQGGLAGRNEQFF. CDR3 nucleotides: TGTGCCAGCAGCCAAGGTGGACTAGCGGGTCGAAATGAGCAGTTCTTC.

V and J are TRBV28 and TRBJ2-7, with 11 bases lining up with TRBD1. The CDR3 extends over 15 amino acids. V dropped 7 bases and J dropped 5; count of bases not matched to a gene: 10. The germline gives CDR1 MDHEN, CDR2 SYDVKM. CDR3 DNA sequence: TGTGCCAGCACTCCCGGGGACAGGGGGATTCACGAGCAGTACTTC. This gives the protein CASTPGDRGIHEQYF.

CDR3 DNA: TGTGCCAGCAGACGAACCCCCACTTCCTACGAGCAGTACTTC. Amino acid sequence: CASRRTPTSYEQYF. V usage is TRBV2 and J usage is TRBJ2-7; D is uncertain. The V end was cut by 6 bases, the J end by 1 base, with 13 bases between. Germline CDR1 is SNHLY and CDR2 is FYNNEI. The length of the CDR3 is 14 residues.

J is TRBJ2-7 and V is TRBV14; D gene uncertain. Deletions cut 1 base from V and 4 bases from J, with 5 bases between. The CDR3 contains 12 residues. Per the germline V gene, CDR1 is SGHDN and CDR2 is FVKESK. The CDR3 nucleotides are TGTGCCAGCAGCCAAGTGGGATACGAGCAGTACTTC. Translating gives CASSQVGYEQYF.

The chain joins TRBV30 to TRBJ2-2, with D unclear. Deletions cut 4 bases from V and 3 bases from J, with 12 bases between. The CDR3 contains 14 residues. Germline values: CDR1 GTSNPN, CDR2 SVGIG (reference sequence). CDR3 protein: CAWKTGSDTGELFF. Here the CDR3 DNA reads TGTGCCTGGAAGACCGGGTCGGACACCGGGGAGCTGTTTTTT.

The V call is TRBV4-2, the J call TRBJ1-5; no reliable D call. The V gene lost 2 bases and the J gene lost 0 bases, with 8 bases spanning the gap. This CDR3 has 15 amino acids. Germline V CDR1 and CDR2: LGHNA, YNFKEQ. The CDR3 coding sequence is TGTGCCAGCAGCCAATACAGTTATAGCAATCAGCCCCAGCATTTT. Translation gives CASSQYSYSNQPQHF.

This clone was found once. The chain couples TRBV2 to TRBJ1-5; unclear D gene. Germline V gene lookup returns CDR1 SNHLY and CDR2 FYNNEI. The CDR3 consists of 15 residues. The ends were cut back, 4 bases at V and 2 bases at J, with 12 bases in the middle. The CDR3 sequence is CASSVHGPGNQPQHF. CDR3 in DNA: TGTGCCAGCAGTGTGCACGGCCCTGGCAATCAGCCCCAGCATTTT.

The chain recombines TRBV11-2 with TRBJ2-2; the match to TRBD2 covers 12 bases. This CDR3 region has 16 residues. V lost 4 bases and J lost 6; bases outside the gene matches: 6. Germline CDR1 and CDR2: SGHAT and FQNNGV. The DNA for the CDR3 is TGTGCCAGCAGCTCGCTAGCGGGAGGGCGTGCCGGGGAGCTGTTTTTT. This translates into CASSSLAGGRAGELFF.

The chain recombines TRBV7-8 with TRBJ2-1; TRBD1 or TRBD2 may be the D gene (5 bases each). This CDR3 has 16 residues. CDR1 is SGHVS and CDR2 is FQNEAQ in the germline V gene. V was shortened by 5 bases and J by 1 base, with 15 bases between the two germline ends. CDR3 amino acids: CASSIGVRGSYNEQFF. The CDR3 region has the DNA TGTGCCAGCAGCATAGGGGTTCGAGGGTCCTACAATGAGCAGTTCTTC.

V usage is TRBV4-1 and J usage is TRBJ2-3; D might be TRBD1 or TRBD2, each matching 5 bases. This CDR3 contains 17 residues. V dropped 1 base and J dropped 2 bases, with 16 bases sitting between them. Germline V CDR1 and CDR2: MGHRA, YSYEKL. CDR3 protein: CASSQGGGSYLTDTQYF. In nucleotides, the CDR3 is TGCGCCAGCAGCCAAGGGGGCGGGTCGTATCTCACAGATACGCAGTATTTT.

On this clone: An end of the junction differs from the germline gene, which may be a read error. The CDR3 reads CASSLGGTSGETQYF. The CDR3 coding sequence is TGTGCTAGCAGCTTAGGTGGGACTAGCGGAGAGACCCAGTACTTC. This chain connects TRBV7-7 to TRBJ2-5; 11 nucleotides match TRBD2. Germline CDR1 reads SSHAT; CDR2 reads FNYEAQ (reference sequence). The CDR3 runs 15 residues.

The V gene is TRBV30, the J gene TRBJ1-5, with 7 nucleotides matching TRBD1. The junction had 8 bases not matched to a gene; V was cut back by 3 bases and J by 3 bases. This CDR3 spans 15 amino acids. CDR1 and CDR2 (germline): GTSNPN, SVGIG (reference sequence). In nucleotides, the CDR3 is TGTGCCTGGAGGTACACCGGGACAGACAATCAGCCCCAGCATTTT. Its translation is CAWRYTGTDNQPQHF.

This clone has only a few counts. The CDR3 reads CASSQGTYGYTF. Written as DNA, the CDR3 is TGCGCCAGCAGTCAAGGGACATATGGCTACACCTTC. This rearrangement joins TRBV23-1 to TRBJ1-2, with D perhaps TRBD1 (6 bases). TRBV23-1 carries the ORF label, with uncertain function. The CDR3 runs to 12 residues. Between the trimmed V and J ends, which lost 2 bases and 5 bases, there was a span of 6 bases.

The J gene is TRBJ2-3, the V gene TRBV5-4, with D possibly called TRBD1 or TRBD2 (5 bases each). Germline-derived CDR1 and CDR2 are SGHNT and YYREEE (reference sequence). This CDR3 is 16 amino acids long. The V end lost 0 bases, the J end lost 1 base, and 12 bases lay between the germline ends. The CDR3 nucleotides are TGTGCCAGCAGCTTGGTAGTCGGGACCCGCACAGATACGCAGTATTTT. Encoded protein: CASSLVVGTRTDTQYF.

The chain employs TRBV28 and TRBJ2-1; 9 bases fit TRBD2. Germline assignment: CDR1 MDHEN and CDR2 SYDVKM. V was pared by 8 bases and J by 8 bases, with 7 bases of the junction left unmatched. The CDR3 is 13 residues long. In DNA, the CDR3 is TGTGCCAGCCGTGGTAGCGGGAGAGATGAGCAGTTCTTC. Its protein is CASRGSGRDEQFF. The variable domain in full, with the rest retrieved from reference TRBV28 and TRBJ2-1, is DVKVTQSSRYLVKRTGEKVFLECVQDMDHENMFWYRQDPGLGLRLIYFSYDVKMKEKGDIPEGYSVSREKKERFSLILESASTNQTSMYLCASRGSGRDEQFFGPGTRLTVL.

The V and J genes are TRBV28 and TRBJ2-3, with a weak D call TRBD2 (5 bases). CDR3 length: 14 amino acids. V lost 5 bases and J lost 4, with 13 bases in between. Germline loops: CDR1 MDHEN, CDR2 SYDVKM. CDR3 DNA sequence: TGTGCCAGCAGTAGCGGCAGCCCCCCAGATACGCAGTATTTT. It translates to CASSSGSPPDTQYF. The full variable domain, its missing parts supplied by reference TRBV28 and TRBJ2-3, is DVKVTQSSRYLVKRTGEKVFLECVQDMDHENMFWYRQDPGLGLRLIYFSYDVKMKEKGDIPEGYSVSREKKERFSLILESASTNQTSMYLCASSSGSPPDTQYFGPGTRLTVL.

The chain combines TRBV10-2 with TRBJ1-2; 7 nucleotides align to TRBD1. V was pared by 3 bases and J by 3 bases, with 10 bases of the junction left unmatched. This CDR3 is 16 amino acids long. CDR1 is WSHSY and CDR2 is SAAADI in the germline V gene. As DNA, the CDR3 is TGCGCCAGCAGTGATAGGGACAGCCAAGATTACTATGGCTACACCTTC. Translating gives CASSDRDSQDYYGYTF.

This clone was detected once. This rearrangement joins TRBV18 to TRBJ2-1; 14 bases fit TRBD2. Germline V gene data show CDR1 as KGHSH and CDR2 as LQKENI. CDR3 size: 14 residues. V lost 6 bases to trimming and J lost 13 bases; unmatched junction nucleotides: 8. CDR3 sequence reads: CASSTGTSGRYQFF. CDR3 sequence (DNA): TGTGCCAGCTCTACCGGGACTAGCGGGAGATACCAGTTCTTC.

This chain connects TRBV19 to TRBJ2-2, with 9 bases aligning to TRBD1. Germline V gene sequence: CDR1 LNHDA, CDR2 SQIVND (reference sequence). V was clipped by 4 bases and J by 3 bases; unmatched bases: 3. The CDR3 totals 15 residues. The CDR3 loop reads CASSRRQGDTGELFF. The CDR3 nucleotides are TGTGCCAGTAGTAGACGACAGGGGGACACCGGGGAGCTGTTTTTT.

The gene calls are TRBV7-2 and TRBJ1-5; 8 bases align to TRBD1. Germline assignment: CDR1 SGHTA and CDR2 FQGNSA. The CDR3 extends over 15 amino acids. V trimming: 7 bases; J trimming: 2 bases; junction bases outside the gene matches: 7. In DNA form, the CDR3 reads TGTGCCAGCACCATAATGGGACAGGGCAATCAGCCCCAGCATTTT. Protein: CASTIMGQGNQPQHF.

The genes are TRBV14 and TRBJ2-1; the match to TRBD1 covers 7 bases. V was pared by 1 base and J by 8 bases, with 11 bases of the junction left unmatched. Germline V gene sequence: CDR1 SGHDN, CDR2 FVKESK. The CDR3 runs to 16 residues. The CDR3 is CASSQADRTVGHEQFF. CDR3 in DNA: TGTGCCAGCAGCCAAGCGGACAGGACCGTGGGCCATGAGCAGTTCTTC.

The chain employs TRBV9 and TRBJ2-1; D tentatively fits TRBD1 or TRBD2 (5 bases each). V lost 2 bases and J lost 8, with 17 bases in between. Germline loops: CDR1 SGDLS, CDR2 YYNGEE. This CDR3 contains 15 residues. CDR3 DNA: TGTGCCAGCAGCGTTACCGGGACCGGGATGTATGAGCAGTTCTTC. Protein: CASSVTGTGMYEQFF. The full variable domain, in which reference TRBV9 and TRBJ2-1 provide the parts outside the CDR3, is DSGVTQTPKHLITATGQRVTLRCSPRSGDLSVYWYQQSLDQGLQFLIQYYNGEERAKGNILERFSAQQFPDLHSELNLSSLELGDSALYFCASSVTGTGMYEQFFGPGTRLTVL.

This clone was detected once. The chain carries TRBV14 and TRBJ2-3, with no clear D. Trimming took off 2 bases at V and 0 bases at J, with 12 bases between the two ends. Germline CDR1 and CDR2: SGHDN and FVKESK. This CDR3 contains 16 residues. The CDR3 reads CASSQPGFGSTDTQYF. The CDR3 bases are TGTGCCAGCAGCCAACCCGGCTTCGGAAGCACAGATACGCAGTATTTT.

This chain joins TRBV6-5 and TRBJ2-1; D is uncertain. This CDR3 has 15 amino acids. V was shortened by 2 bases and J by 2 bases, with 10 bases between the two germline ends. The germline V gene has CDR1 MNHEY and CDR2 SVGAGI. This CDR3 reads CASSYGRVAYNEQFF. CDR3 bases: TGTGCCAGCAGTTACGGCCGGGTCGCCTACAATGAGCAGTTCTTC.

This clone came up a few times. The chain joins TRBV7-8 to TRBJ2-7, with D perhaps TRBD2 (6 bases). The CDR3 consists of 13 residues. V lost 3 bases and J 3 bases, leaving 9 bases between the germline ends. Germline CDR1 and CDR2: SGHVS and FQNEAQ. This chain's CDR3 is CASSFNSGYEQYF. CDR3 DNA: TGTGCCAGCAGCTTCAATAGCGGCTACGAGCAGTACTTC.

This clone was observed a few times. The chain joins TRBV10-3 to TRBJ1-1, with D unclear. V gave up 1 base and J gave up 5 bases, with 11 bases separating them. This CDR3 comprises 14 residues. Per the germline V gene, CDR1 is ENHRY and CDR2 is SYGVKD. CDR3 nucleotides: TGTGCCATCAGTGAGTATAGGGAAAAAACTGAAGCTTTCTTT. Its translation: CAISEYREKTEAFF.